A selection of T cell receptor beta chains follows, all from one sample in a study of blood T cell repertoires in COVID-19. The table came from immunoSEQ multiplex PCR; TCRdb's copy has only in-frame clones and leaves some out. The sample has roughly 380,000 clones, about 90% seen once. Sequences were obtained from PBMCs or T cells enriched from blood (not recorded which). These receptors were collected from a woman aged 25 to 45 who had recovered from COVID-19. The conserved cysteine and the conserved F or W are not part of the CDR3 here. A D gene is named only where the DNA matches it firmly.

V gene: TRBV9
D gene: TRBD1
CDR3 protein: ASSAQGVGTDTQY

V gene: TRBV15
D gene: -
CDR3 protein: ATSDYGTQLYEQY

V gene: TRBV19
D gene: TRBD2
CDR3 protein: ASVVGSGGSYNEQF

V gene: TRBV6-5
D gene: TRBD1
CDR3 protein: ASRTDRGSYEQY

V gene: TRBV5-1
D gene: TRBD1
CDR3 protein: ASSFVGQGGEQY

V gene: TRBV28
D gene: TRBD2
CDR3 protein: ASSGGTSGRGEQY

V gene: TRBV2
D gene: TRBD1
CDR3 protein: ASRATGGENSPLH

V gene: TRBV12-3/TRBV12-4
D gene: -
CDR3 protein: ASSSGSHEQF

V gene: TRBV28
D gene: -
CDR3 protein: ASDSRPIDETQY

V gene: TRBV4-1
D gene: -
CDR3 protein: ASSQGAATNTGELF

V gene: TRBV7-8
D gene: TRBD1
CDR3 protein: ASSLAGGTGSTGYT

V gene: TRBV19
D gene: -
CDR3 protein: ASSLDSYSNQPQH

V gene: TRBV28
D gene: -
CDR3 protein: ASRRYGGTRGQGYT

V gene: TRBV27
D gene: TRBD1
CDR3 protein: ASGNRGSNYGYT

V gene: TRBV19
D gene: -
CDR3 protein: ASRGRRRELF

V gene: TRBV5-1
D gene: TRBD1
CDR3 protein: ASSLAGGRQETQY

V gene: TRBV27
D gene: TRBD2
CDR3 protein: ASSLSGLAGVGEQF

V gene: TRBV2
D gene: TRBD1
CDR3 protein: ASRGQLQETQY

V gene: TRBV2
D gene: -
CDR3 protein: ASLIGVAQY

V gene: TRBV4-1
D gene: -
CDR3 protein: ASSQREVNSNEQF

V gene: TRBV7-9
D gene: TRBD1
CDR3 protein: ASSHPPGQGVSEQY

V gene: TRBV5-6
D gene: TRBD1
CDR3 protein: ASSNRDRGLDEQY

V gene: TRBV5-1
D gene: -
CDR3 protein: ASSLNPAGTEAF

V gene: TRBV19
D gene: TRBD1
CDR3 protein: ASSIRKFGQGAQH

V gene: TRBV30
D gene: TRBD1
CDR3 protein: AWSDQGDGELF

V gene: TRBV29-1
D gene: TRBD1
CDR3 protein: SVGSVSGTGDRNTIY

V gene: TRBV30
D gene: -
CDR3 protein: AWSVEDKSNYGYT

V gene: TRBV6-2/TRBV6-3
D gene: -
CDR3 protein: ASSYSQEYGYT

V gene: TRBV7-8
D gene: -
CDR3 protein: ASSPRGPSYEQY

V gene: TRBV18
D gene: TRBD2
CDR3 protein: ASSPPGLAEETQY

V gene: TRBV5-1
D gene: TRBD2
CDR3 protein: ASSSGLAGTIANTGELF

V gene: TRBV6-5
D gene: -
CDR3 protein: ASLARGEAF

V gene: TRBV7-8
D gene: -
CDR3 protein: ASSLARELVHPSEQF

V gene: TRBV19
D gene: TRBD1
CDR3 protein: ASSNPGQGAPGNTIY

V gene: TRBV27
D gene: TRBD1
CDR3 protein: ASSLRRDRAETQY

V gene: TRBV4-2
D gene: -
CDR3 protein: ASSQDLLAPFGYT

V gene: TRBV19
D gene: -
CDR3 protein: ASSLRYQPQH

V gene: TRBV6-5
D gene: TRBD1
CDR3 protein: ASSYDGTGNQPQH

V gene: TRBV7-6
D gene: -
CDR3 protein: ASSTTGYNEQF

V gene: TRBV5-1
D gene: -
CDR3 protein: ASSFGQISYNEQF

V gene: TRBV3-1/TRBV3-2
D gene: -
CDR3 protein: ASSQVVYSPLH

V gene: TRBV5-1
D gene: TRBD2
CDR3 protein: ASSSTGTSGTGEQF

V gene: TRBV19
D gene: -
CDR3 protein: ASSISLALTYEQY